This T cell receptor beta chain was sequenced for a study of cytomegalovirus exposure and HLA in healthy donors. Study findings and constraints: Altogether, 150 to 200 TCR beta chains were recorded as cytomegalovirus-associated.

To note about this clone: Its specificity is not known.

The PCR ran on 60 Vbeta and 13 Jbeta primers. The repertoire was sequenced with immunoSEQ multiplex PCR; TCRdb's copy has only in-frame clones and lacks some. The sample consists of under 150,000 clones, approximately 80% of them appearing once. The sequenced sample was PBMCs. The sequence came from a girl aged 2 to 10 in good health and CMV-seronegative.

CDR3 bases: TGTGCCACCAGCAGAGACACGCACAGGGGGCACAACGAGCAGTACTTC. Protein: CATSRDTHRGHNEQYF. J is TRBJ2-7 and V is TRBV15, with 9 bases identical to TRBD1. V lost 0 bases and J lost 5; bases outside the gene matches: 8. The CDR3 is made up of 16 amino acids. The germline gives CDR1 LNHNV, CDR2 YYDKDF (reference sequence).